Each of the 24 T cell receptor beta chains below was sequenced from the same sample in a study of blood T cell repertoires in COVID-19. The table came from immunoSEQ multiplex PCR; TCRdb's copy has only in-frame clones and leaves some out. The sample holds roughly 76,000 clones, 85% to 90% seen once. Sequencing was done on a sample of peripheral blood. The receptor source for this set is a man between 65 and 85 years old with active or convalescent COVID-19.

J is TRBJ1-6 and V is TRBV19, with 8 bases matching TRBD1. Germline CDR1 LNHDA, CDR2 SQIVND (reference sequence). The CDR3 is made up of 14 amino acids. Trimming removed 6 bases from V and 9 bases from J; junction bases left unmatched: 7. This CDR3 reads CASRPGQGGSPLHF. CDR3 sequence (DNA): TGTGCCAGTAGACCCGGACAGGGAGGTTCACCCCTCCACTTT. Using reference TRBV19 and TRBJ1-6 for the parts outside the CDR3, the full variable domain is DGGITQSPKYLFRKEGQNVTLSCEQNLNHDAMYWYRQDPGQGLRLIYYSQIVNDFQKGDIAEGYSVSREKKESFPLTVTSAQKNPTAFYLCASRPGQGGSPLHFGNGTRLTVT.

The genes are TRBV5-1 and TRBJ2-7; a possible D gene is TRBD2 (5 bases). Deletions cut 4 bases from V and 0 bases from J, with 14 bases between. This CDR3 is 15 amino acids long. The germline V gene encodes CDR1 SGHRS and CDR2 YFSETQ. The CDR3 spells CASSPEVGSSYEQYF. CDR3 nucleotides: TGCGCCAGCAGCCCGGAAGTGGGGAGCTCCTACGAGCAGTACTTC.

J is TRBJ2-7 and V is TRBV10-1; TRBD2 is a possible D gene (5 bases). The CDR3 consists of 11 residues. Germline assignment: CDR1 WNHNN and CDR2 SYGVQD (reference sequence). The CDR3 DNA reads TGCGCCAGTCCCGCAAGGACTTCGTATCTGGTC. Protein product: CASPARTSYLV.

The J gene is TRBJ1-1, the V gene TRBV7-9; TRBD1 matches at 8 bases. CDR1 and CDR2 from the germline V gene are SEHNR and FQNEAQ (reference sequence). V gave up 5 bases and J gave up 10 bases; unmatched junction bases: 15. This CDR3 is 15 amino acids long. The CDR3 nucleotides read TGTGCCAGCAGCAATTTGTTGGGACAGGCCTCTAGAGCTTTCTTT. This sequence encodes CASSNLLGQASRAFF.

The chain carries TRBV12-3 or TRBV12-4 and TRBJ2-7; 7 bases align to TRBD2. V shed 8 bases, J shed 2 bases, and the junction held 6 bases outside the gene matches. The CDR3 consists of 13 residues. The CDR3 sequence: CASRASGTYEQYF. Here the CDR3 DNA reads TGTGCCAGCCGTGCCAGCGGGACCTACGAGCAGTACTTC.

This chain joins TRBV5-1 and TRBJ1-1; TRBD1 aligns across 8 bases. The CDR3 runs to 15 residues. Germline V gene data show CDR1 as SGHRS and CDR2 as YFSETQ. With V trimmed by 5 bases and J by 0 bases, 6 bases remained unmatched. CDR3 nucleotide sequence: TGCGCCAGCAGTCTCAGGGGGCTTGTGAACACTGAAGCTTTCTTT. Translated, it gives CASSLRGLVNTEAFF. Together with reference TRBV5-1 and TRBJ1-1, the CDR3 gives the full variable domain: KAGVTQTPRYLIKTRGQQVTLSCSPISGHRSVSWYQQTPGQGLQFLFEYFSETQRNKGNFPGRFSGRQFSNSRSEMNVSTLELGDSALYLCASSLRGLVNTEAFFGQGTRLTVV.

This clone showed up just once. The chain links TRBV10-3 to TRBJ1-5, with TRBD1 identical over 8 bases. The V gene end was trimmed by 8 bases and the J gene end by 1 base; junction bases not matched to a gene: 4. The CDR3 loop spans 14 amino acids. The V gene's germline CDR1 is ENHRY and CDR2 SYGVKD. The CDR3 is CAIARQGSNQPQHF. CDR3 nucleotides: TGTGCCATCGCGAGACAGGGGAGCAATCAGCCCCAGCATTTT.

The chain employs TRBV11-2 and TRBJ2-7, with TRBD2 matching 9 bases. This CDR3 spans 17 amino acids. Unmatched junction bases numbered 15, after V lost 5 bases and J lost 4 bases. Germline V gene data show CDR1 as SGHAT and CDR2 as FQNNGV. CDR3 sequence: CASSRRLAGRSGYEQYF. DNA for the CDR3: TGTGCCAGCAGCCGGAGGCTAGCGGGGCGGTCCGGATACGAGCAGTACTTC.

V usage is TRBV11-2 and J usage is TRBJ1-6, with 8 bases identical to TRBD1. Germline lookup yields CDR1 SGHAT and CDR2 FQNNGV. This CDR3 has 14 residues. J was trimmed by 10 bases and V by 1 base; bases with no gene match: 3. CDR3 nucleotides: TGTGCCAGCAGCTTAGCCAGGGGGCACTCACCCCTCCACTTT. This codes for CASSLARGHSPLHF.

V and J are TRBV6-6 and TRBJ1-5; the D is unclear. Germline assignment: CDR1 MNHNY and CDR2 SVGAGI (reference sequence). V was trimmed by 1 base and J by 0 bases, leaving 7 bases between them. The CDR3 covers 15 residues. CDR3 protein: CASSYYQDSNQPQHF. The CDR3 bases are TGTGCCAGCAGTTACTATCAGGATAGCAATCAGCCCCAGCATTTT.

The V gene is TRBV19, the J gene TRBJ1-1; maybe TRBD1 (6 bases). This CDR3 comprises 14 residues. Germline V gene sequence: CDR1 LNHDA, CDR2 SQIVND (reference sequence). Trimming took off 3 bases at V and 1 base at J, with 9 bases between the two ends. CDR3 sequence (DNA): TGTGCCAGTAGTATCCAGACAGGGAACACTGAAGCTTTCTTT. Residues: CASSIQTGNTEAFF.

CDR3 in DNA: TGTGCCATCAGTGAGTCGAACCCCCGGGAGCAGTACTTC. Translation gives CAISESNPREQYF. The chain links TRBV10-3 to TRBJ2-7; D uncertain. CDR1 ENHRY and CDR2 SYGVKD come from the germline V gene. V was clipped by 0 bases and J by 7 bases, with 10 bases between them. The CDR3 length is 13 residues.

This clone turned up a few times. The chain uses TRBV7-2 and TRBJ2-7, with 11 bases fitting TRBD2. The V and J ends lost 5 bases and 6 bases, in that order; junction bases with no gene match: 6. Germline assignment: CDR1 SGHTA and CDR2 FQGNSA. The CDR3 runs to 14 residues. The CDR3 DNA reads as TGTGCCAGCAGCCAGACTAGCGGGACCCGCGAGCAGTACTTC. Protein product: CASSQTSGTREQYF.

The chain links TRBV7-3 to TRBJ1-1, with D uncertain. Trimming pared 1 base from V and 5 bases from J, leaving 8 bases between. The CDR3 has 13 residues. Germline CDR1 and CDR2: SGHTA and FQGTGA. The CDR3 DNA follows: TGTGCCAGCAGCTTAAAGGGAGGGACTGAAGCTTTCTTT. Translation gives CASSLKGGTEAFF. Using reference TRBV7-3 and TRBJ1-1 for the parts outside the CDR3, the full variable domain is GAGVSQTPSNKVTEKGKYVELRCDPISGHTALYWYRQSLGQGPEFLIYFQGTGAADDSGLPNDRFFAVRPEGSVSTLKIQRTERGDSAVYLCASSLKGGTEAFFGQGTRLTVV.

This chain connects TRBV6-5 to TRBJ1-2; the D gene is possibly TRBD1 (5 bases). Per germline, CDR1 MNHEY and CDR2 SVGAGI. V lost 0 bases and J 6 bases, leaving 11 bases between the germline ends. The CDR3 runs 14 residues. CDR3 region: CASSYSLGVNGYTF. The CDR3 nucleotides are TGTGCCAGCAGTTACTCCTTAGGGGTAAATGGCTACACCTTC.

The chain uses TRBV5-6 and TRBJ1-2, with D unresolved. The germline gives CDR1 SGHDT, CDR2 YYEEEE. The CDR3 is 13 residues long. V was pared by 0 bases and J by 2 bases, with 5 bases between. This CDR3 is CASSLVANYGYTF. Written as DNA, the CDR3 is TGTGCCAGCAGCTTGGTAGCGAACTATGGCTACACCTTC.

V usage is TRBV29-1 and J usage is TRBJ2-1; D not resolved. From germline, CDR1 is SQVTM and CDR2 ANQGSEA. Trimming pared 3 bases from V and 8 bases from J, leaving 11 bases between. The CDR3 totals 12 residues. CDR3 sequence (DNA): TGCAGCGTTGAGAGATTTTCCGATGAGCAGTTCTTC. Protein sequence: CSVERFSDEQFF.

V and J are TRBV27 and TRBJ2-1; D perhaps matches TRBD1 (6 bases). Trimming removed 2 bases at V and 7 bases at J, with 15 bases between. Germline V gene sequence: CDR1 MNHEY, CDR2 SMNVEV (reference sequence). The CDR3 consists of 15 residues. CDR3 sequence: CASSLIAGVANEQFF. In DNA form, the CDR3 reads TGTGCCAGCAGTTTAATAGCAGGGGTAGCGAATGAGCAGTTCTTC.

The chain recombines TRBV7-3 with TRBJ2-3, with 11 nucleotides matching TRBD2. Germline assignment: CDR1 SGHTA and CDR2 FQGTGA. CDR3 size: 16 residues. After removal of 5 bases from V and 0 bases from J, the junction contained 4 bases not matched to a gene. CDR3 DNA: TGTGCCAGCAGCGTAGGGACTAGCGGCAGCACAGATACGCAGTATTTT. Its translation is CASSVGTSGSTDTQYF. The entire variable domain, with the rest obtained from reference TRBV7-3 and TRBJ2-3, is as follows: GAGVSQTPSNKVTEKGKYVELRCDPISGHTALYWYRQSLGQGPEFLIYFQGTGAADDSGLPNDRFFAVRPEGSVSTLKIQRTERGDSAVYLCASSVGTSGSTDTQYFGPGTRLTVL.

This clone was counted only a few times. The chain couples TRBV27 to TRBJ2-7; TRBD1 is a possible D gene (5 bases). Looked up from germline, CDR1 is MNHEY and CDR2 is SMNVEV (reference sequence). CDR3 length equals 13 residues. V was pared by 8 bases and J by 1 base, with 12 bases between. The CDR3 nucleotides read TGTGCCAGCCGCGCCCAGGGTTCCTACGAGCAGTACTTC. Its protein is CASRAQGSYEQYF.

V usage is TRBV5-1 and J usage is TRBJ2-1; 7 bases are shared with TRBD2. Unmatched junction bases numbered 16, after V lost 4 bases and J lost 0 bases. The CDR3 length is 19 residues. CDR1 SGHRS and CDR2 YFSETQ come from the germline V gene. In nucleotides, the CDR3 is TGCGCCAGCAGCCAAGGGCCTAGCGGACGATTTAACTCCTACAATGAGCAGTTCTTC. This gives the protein CASSQGPSGRFNSYNEQFF.

This clone was detected only a few times. V gene TRBV9 combines with J gene TRBJ2-7; the match to TRBD2 covers 15 bases. Germline V CDR1 and CDR2: SGDLS, YYNGEE. There are 20 residues in the CDR3. Unmatched junction bases numbered 19, after V lost 3 bases and J lost 6 bases. The CDR3: CASSAFQGLAGGPSYSEQYF. CDR3 in DNA: TGTGCCAGCAGCGCTTTTCAAGGACTAGCGGGAGGGCCTTCGTATTCCGAGCAGTACTTC.

CDR3 amino acids: CASSLTSNTEAFF. DNA for the CDR3: TGTGCCAGCAGCCTGACATCGAACACTGAAGCTTTCTTT. The chain combines TRBV3-1 (or the pseudogene TRBV3-2) with TRBJ1-1; D gene unclear. Germline V gene data show CDR1 as LGHDT and CDR2 as YNNKEL (reference sequence). This CDR3 spans 13 amino acids. V lost 4 bases and J 1 base, leaving 7 bases between the germline ends.

The CDR3 loop is CASSLAERPQYF. The CDR3 DNA reads TGTGCCAGCAGCTTAGCAGAGCGGCCGCAGTACTTC. The chain recombines TRBV7-2 with TRBJ2-7; the D gene is possibly TRBD2 (5 bases). Germline-derived CDR1 and CDR2 are SGHTA and FQGNSA. V lost 0 bases to trimming and J lost 9 bases, with 9 bases between them. This CDR3 comprises 12 residues.